These 30 T cell receptor beta chains share one sample of origin, sequenced in a study of identifying expanded T cells in peripheral blood. The protocol was immunoSEQ multiplex PCR, while the TCRdb copy is restricted to in-frame clones and leaves out a portion. The data hold 100,000 or so clones, with roughly 89% observed a single time. The specimen sequenced was blood. All receptors come from a person between 18 and 75 years old in good health.

The genes are TRBV4-2 and TRBJ1-2; possibly TRBD1 for D (6 bases). Per germline, CDR1 LGHNA and CDR2 YNFKEQ. The CDR3 has 15 residues. Deletions cut 0 bases from V and 6 bases from J, with 14 bases between. The CDR3 DNA sequence: TGTGCCAGCAGCCAAGATTTGGCCAGGGGCGATGGCTACACCTTC. Amino acids: CASSQDLARGDGYTF.

This chain uses TRBV10-3 with TRBJ2-1, with D possibly matching TRBD1 (6 bases). The V gene lost 6 bases and the J gene lost 7 bases, with 13 bases spanning the gap. This CDR3 has 13 amino acids. From germline, CDR1 is ENHRY and CDR2 SYGVKD. CDR3 DNA: TGTGCCATCAGCGCCACAGGGTATAATGAGCAGTTCTTC. This sequence encodes CAISATGYNEQFF.

The rearrangement links TRBV19 to TRBJ2-7; D might be TRBD2 (5 bases). The CDR3 has 13 amino acids. The germline V gene has CDR1 LNHDA and CDR2 SQIVND (reference sequence). Between the trimmed V and J ends, which lost 8 bases and 6 bases, there was a span of 17 bases. The CDR3 reads CASCNEGTGEQYF. CDR3 bases: TGTGCCAGTTGTAACGAGGGTACGGGCGAGCAGTACTTC.

J is TRBJ2-1 and V is TRBV5-5, with TRBD1 identical over 9 bases. From germline, CDR1 is SGHKS and CDR2 YYEKEE (reference sequence). The J segment lost 6 bases and the V segment lost 4 bases, leaving 5 bases of the junction unmatched. The CDR3 extends over 14 amino acids. The CDR3 sequence: CASSRQGVGNEQFF. DNA of the CDR3: TGTGCCAGCAGCCGACAGGGGGTAGGCAATGAGCAGTTCTTC.

J is TRBJ1-1 and V is TRBV6-5; no reliable D call. The V end lost 6 bases, the J end lost 3 bases, and 14 bases lay between the germline ends. This CDR3 is 14 amino acids long. Germline CDR1 reads MNHEY; CDR2 reads SVGAGI. The CDR3 reads CASRLDNYYTEAFF. DNA for the CDR3: TGTGCCAGCAGACTTGACAACTACTACACTGAAGCTTTCTTT.

The chain employs TRBV7-9 and TRBJ2-5; TRBD1 is a possible D gene (5 bases). Per the germline V gene, CDR1 is SEHNR and CDR2 is FQNEAQ (reference sequence). The CDR3 contains 15 residues. V shed 0 bases and J shed 5 bases, with 13 bases lying between them. The CDR3 bases are TGTGCCAGCAGCTTAGCCTCGACAGTCTTGGAGACCCAGTACTTC. It codes for CASSLASTVLETQYF.

V and J are TRBV28 and TRBJ1-2, with D hard to call. The CDR3 length is 11 residues. The V end lost 7 bases, the J end lost 10 bases, and 13 bases lay between the germline ends. CDR1 and CDR2 (germline): MDHEN, SYDVKM. The CDR3 DNA sequence: TGTGCCAGCACCATTCGCGGAGTCTACACCTTC. It encodes CASTIRGVYTF.

The chain is built from TRBV10-2 and TRBJ1-2; D remains ambiguous. V lost 4 bases, J lost 0 bases, and 9 bases lay in between. This CDR3 has 14 residues. The germline CDR1 and CDR2 sequences are WSHSY and SAAADI. Written as DNA, the CDR3 is TGCGCCAGCAGTGTTTGGGGTGCTAACTATGGCTACACCTTC. Translated, it gives CASSVWGANYGYTF.

The chain combines TRBV6-6 with TRBJ2-1; the D gene is possibly TRBD2 (6 bases). Deletions cut 5 bases from V and 13 bases from J, with 21 bases between. CDR1 MNHNY and CDR2 SVGAGI come from the germline V gene (reference sequence). This CDR3 has 14 amino acids. CDR3 sequence (DNA): TGTGCCAGCAGTCCCTTGAGTAGGACTAACTCCCAGTTCTTC. It specifies CASSPLSRTNSQFF.

This sequence joins TRBV5-5 and TRBJ2-5; no firm D call. The germline CDR1 and CDR2 sequences are SGHKS and YYEKEE (reference sequence). The ends were cut back, 4 bases at V and 3 bases at J, with 10 bases in the middle. This CDR3 has 13 amino acids. The CDR3 protein is CASSPYTKETQYF. CDR3 DNA: TGTGCCAGCAGCCCTTACACAAAAGAGACCCAGTACTTC.

The chain recombines TRBV10-1 with TRBJ2-2; D gene unclear. The CDR3 is made up of 14 amino acids. V lost 2 bases, J lost 1 base, and 5 bases lay in between. Per the germline V gene, CDR1 is WNHNN and CDR2 is SYGVQD (reference sequence). The CDR3 nucleotides are TGCGCCAGCAGTGAGAGTGTGAACACCGGGGAGCTGTTTTTT. Encoded protein: CASSESVNTGELFF.

This clone was seen only once. The gene calls are TRBV2 and TRBJ2-5; 11 nucleotides line up with TRBD2. CDR3 length: 18 amino acids. The germline CDR1 and CDR2 sequences are SNHLY and FYNNEI. With V trimmed by 5 bases and J by 1 base, 12 bases remained unmatched. In DNA, the CDR3 is TGTGCCAGCAGTTCCCGGGCTAGCGGGGGGACAAGCCAAGAGACCCAGTACTTC. Its protein is CASSSRASGGTSQETQYF. Looking up the rest from reference TRBV2 and TRBJ2-5 gives the full variable domain: EPEVTQTPSHQVTQMGQEVILRCVPISNHLYFYWYRQILGQKVEFLVSFYNNEISEKSEIFDDQFSVERPDGSNFTLKIRSTKLEDSAMYFCASSSRASGGTSQETQYFGPGTRLLVL.

The V gene is TRBV23-1, the J gene TRBJ1-5; 7 bases are shared with TRBD1. TRBV23-1 has ORF status, its function being uncertain. Unmatched junction bases numbered 16, after V lost 4 bases and J lost 4 bases. This CDR3 has 18 amino acids. CDR3 sequence reads: CASSRKGPRQGLNQPQHF. The CDR3 DNA reads as TGCGCCAGCAGTCGCAAGGGGCCCCGACAGGGTCTAAATCAGCCCCAGCATTTT.

The chain recombines TRBV10-1 with TRBJ1-1; D unclear. There are 14 residues in the CDR3. Trimming shortened V by 4 bases and J by 7 bases, and 16 bases separated the two germline ends. From germline, CDR1 is WNHNN and CDR2 SYGVQD (reference sequence). CDR3 residues: CASSGPQRGGEAFF. The CDR3 region has the DNA TGCGCCAGCAGTGGGCCTCAGCGCGGCGGTGAAGCTTTCTTT.

The chain links TRBV4-3 to TRBJ2-2, with 9 bases matching TRBD1. With 3 bases clipped from V and 6 bases from J, the junction kept 11 bases outside the gene matches. CDR3 length equals 17 residues. CDR1 LGHNA and CDR2 YSLEER come from the germline V gene. The CDR3 region is CASSQHRDRVGAGELFF. The DNA of the CDR3 is TGCGCCAGCAGCCAGCACCGGGACAGGGTGGGCGCCGGGGAGCTGTTTTTT.

This chain links TRBV29-1 with TRBJ2-7; D is possibly TRBD2 (6 bases). The CDR3 contains 13 residues. Germline CDR1 reads SQVTM; CDR2 reads ANQGSEA. V lost 7 bases to trimming and J lost 2 bases, with 15 bases between them. CDR3: CSAHGGPPYEQYF. The DNA of the CDR3 is TGCAGCGCCCACGGGGGTCCACCCTACGAGCAGTACTTC.

V is TRBV29-1 and J is TRBJ2-7; D may be TRBD2 (5 bases). Trimming cost V 5 bases and J 3 bases, with 8 bases left between them. The CDR3 sequence is 11 residues long. The germline V gene has CDR1 SQVTM and CDR2 ANQGSEA. The CDR3: CSVRRNYEQYF. DNA for the CDR3: TGCAGCGTTAGGAGGAACTACGAGCAGTACTTC.

This chain joins TRBV7-2 and TRBJ1-1; D gene unclear. The CDR3 is made up of 16 amino acids. The V gene lost 3 bases and the J gene lost 2 bases, with 16 bases spanning the gap. Germline CDR1 and CDR2: SGHTA and FQGNSA. The DNA of the CDR3 is TGTGCCAGCAGCTTTACGGGGATTGCGATAAACACTGAAGCTTTCTTT. Protein: CASSFTGIAINTEAFF.

The gene calls are TRBV28 and TRBJ2-7, with a possible D match to TRBD2 (5 bases). CDR3 length: 15 amino acids. CDR1 MDHEN and CDR2 SYDVKM come from the germline V gene. V was clipped by 5 bases and J by 0 bases, with 14 bases between them. This chain's CDR3 is CASSRRDRDSYEQYF. CDR3 bases: TGTGCCAGCAGTCGCCGGGATAGAGACTCCTACGAGCAGTACTTC.

This clone showed up just a few times. The CDR3 here is CASRTDLNSPLHF. The CDR3 bases are TGTGCCAGTAGAACGGATCTTAATTCACCCCTCCACTTT. The genes are TRBV19 and TRBJ1-6; the D is unclear. Germline V gives CDR1 LNHDA, CDR2 SQIVND (reference sequence). V was trimmed by 6 bases and J by 6 bases, leaving 9 bases between them. The CDR3 is 13 residues long.

The rearrangement joins TRBV7-2 to TRBJ2-2; D is perhaps TRBD1 (5 bases). Per the germline V gene, CDR1 is SGHTA and CDR2 is FQGNSA. V was trimmed by 1 base and J by 8 bases, leaving 11 bases between them. The CDR3 covers 14 residues. CDR3 loop: CASSLVYRGGELFF. The CDR3 DNA sequence: TGTGCCAGCAGCTTAGTTTATAGGGGAGGGGAGCTGTTTTTT.

The V call is TRBV5-6, the J call TRBJ2-5; D gene unclear. Looked up from germline, CDR1 is SGHDT and CDR2 is YYEEEE. The CDR3 has 13 amino acids. The V and J ends lost 0 bases and 4 bases respectively, with 7 bases between them. The CDR3 DNA follows: TGTGCCAGCAGCTTGGAATGGGGAGAGACCCAGTACTTC. This encodes CASSLEWGETQYF. The full variable domain, in which reference TRBV5-6 and TRBJ2-5 provide the parts outside the CDR3, is DAGVTQSPTHLIKTRGQQVTLRCSPKSGHDTVSWYQQALGQGPQFIFQYYEEEERQRGNFPDRFSGHQFPNYSSELNVNALLLGDSALYLCASSLEWGETQYFGPGTRLLVL.

This chain joins TRBV18 and TRBJ2-3, with TRBD2 identical over 13 bases. The V gene end was trimmed by 4 bases and the J gene end by 2 bases; junction bases not matched to a gene: 6. The CDR3 spans 17 residues. CDR1 and CDR2 (germline): KGHSH, LQKENI. The CDR3 sequence is CASSHLGLAGDTDTQYF. The CDR3 DNA reads TGTGCCAGCTCACACTTAGGACTAGCGGGGGACACAGATACGCAGTATTTT.

The chain has TRBV5-4 and TRBJ2-1; TRBD1 aligns across 9 bases. Germline CDR1 is SGHNT and CDR2 is YYREEE (reference sequence). The CDR3 totals 13 residues. V was clipped by 3 bases and J by 6 bases; unmatched bases: 1. The CDR3 bases are TGTGCCAGCAGCTCGGGACAGGGCAATGAGCAGTTCTTC. Residues: CASSSGQGNEQFF. Filled out from reference TRBV5-4 and TRBJ2-1, the complete variable domain reads ETGVTQSPTHLIKTRGQQVTLRCSSQSGHNTVSWYQQALGQGPQFIFQYYREEENGRGNFPPRFSGLQFPNYSSELNVNALELDDSALYLCASSSGQGNEQFFGPGTRLTVL.

About this clone: A read error may produce the germline difference seen at one junction end. This chain links TRBV5-4 with TRBJ1-1, with D unclear. The CDR3 loop spans 14 amino acids. Per the germline V gene, CDR1 is SGHNT and CDR2 is YYREEE (reference sequence). CDR3 sequence reads: CASRLDGTNTEAFF. Written as DNA, the CDR3 is TGTGCCAGCAGGTTGGACGGTACGAACACTGAAGCTTTCTTT.

This chain links TRBV4-2 with TRBJ2-2; 9 nucleotides line up with TRBD2. The CDR3 runs 18 residues. V was clipped by 4 bases and J by 1 base; unmatched bases: 10. The germline CDR1 and CDR2 sequences are LGHNA and YNFKEQ. The CDR3 DNA reads TGTGCCAGCAGCCCAAACTTAGCGGGGGCAGGGAACACCGGGGAGCTGTTTTTT. Its protein product is CASSPNLAGAGNTGELFF.

The chain has TRBV2 and TRBJ2-1; D remains unclear. CDR1 and CDR2 from the germline V gene are SNHLY and FYNNEI. The V gene lost 5 bases and the J gene lost 5 bases, with 4 bases spanning the gap. There are 11 residues in the CDR3. The CDR3 reads CASSPDNEQFF. The CDR3 nucleotides are TGTGCCAGCAGTCCTGACAATGAGCAGTTCTTC.

This clone was observed a handful of times. This sequence joins TRBV10-3 and TRBJ1-1, with 8 bases that match TRBD1. CDR1 is ENHRY, CDR2 SYGVKD, per germline. This CDR3 is 13 amino acids long. Unmatched junction bases numbered 3, after V lost 1 base and J lost 8 bases. CDR3 loop: CAISEFWTGEAFF. The CDR3 nucleotides read TGTGCCATCAGTGAGTTTTGGACAGGGGAAGCTTTCTTT.

This chain links TRBV9 with TRBJ2-4; the D is unclear. The length of the CDR3 is 14 residues. Germline V gives CDR1 SGDLS, CDR2 YYNGEE. With 0 bases removed from V and 9 bases from J, the gap between germline ends came to 13 bases. This CDR3 is CASSVGFPDTIQYF. The CDR3 DNA is TGTGCCAGCAGCGTAGGGTTTCCAGATACCATTCAGTACTTC.

The J gene is TRBJ1-2, the V gene TRBV7-2, with D hard to call. Trimming pared 4 bases from V and 4 bases from J, leaving 13 bases between. The CDR3 length is 14 residues. Germline V gene sequence: CDR1 SGHTA, CDR2 FQGNSA. Here the CDR3 DNA reads TGTGCCAGCAGCTGGACGGCCTTAGGCTATGGCTACACCTTC. Translated, it gives CASSWTALGYGYTF.